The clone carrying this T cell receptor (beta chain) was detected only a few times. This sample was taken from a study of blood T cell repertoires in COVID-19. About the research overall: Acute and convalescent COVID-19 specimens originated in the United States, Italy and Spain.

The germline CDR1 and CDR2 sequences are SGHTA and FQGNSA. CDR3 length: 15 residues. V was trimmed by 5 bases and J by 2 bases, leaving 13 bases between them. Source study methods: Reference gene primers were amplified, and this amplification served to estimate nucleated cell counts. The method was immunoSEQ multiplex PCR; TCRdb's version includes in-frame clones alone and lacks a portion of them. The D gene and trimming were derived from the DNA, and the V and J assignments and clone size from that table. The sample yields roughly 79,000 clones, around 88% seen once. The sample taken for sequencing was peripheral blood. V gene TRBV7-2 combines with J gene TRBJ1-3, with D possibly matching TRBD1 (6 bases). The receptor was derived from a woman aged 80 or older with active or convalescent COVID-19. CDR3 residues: CASSRAGGAGNTIYF. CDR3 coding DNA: TGTGCCAGCAGCCGCGCGGGGGGCGCTGGAAACACCATATATTTT. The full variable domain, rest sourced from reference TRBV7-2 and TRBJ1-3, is GAGVSQSPSNKVTEKGKDVELRCDPISGHTALYWYRQSLGQGLEFLIYFQGNSAPDKSGLPSDRFSAERTGGSVSTLTIQRTQQEDSAVYLCASSRAGGAGNTIYFGEGSWLTVV.